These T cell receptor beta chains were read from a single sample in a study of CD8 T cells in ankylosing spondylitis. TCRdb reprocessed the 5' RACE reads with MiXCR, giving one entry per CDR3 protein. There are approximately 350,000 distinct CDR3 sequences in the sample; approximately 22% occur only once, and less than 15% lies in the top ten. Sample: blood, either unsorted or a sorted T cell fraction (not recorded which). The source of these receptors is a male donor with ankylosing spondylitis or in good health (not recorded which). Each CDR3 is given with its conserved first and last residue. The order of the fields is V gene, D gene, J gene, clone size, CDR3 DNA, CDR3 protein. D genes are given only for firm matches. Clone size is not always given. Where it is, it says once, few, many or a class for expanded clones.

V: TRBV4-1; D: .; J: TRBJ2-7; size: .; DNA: TGCGCCAGCAGCCAAGATCCCCGGGCAGGGTACTACGAGCAGTACTTC; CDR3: CASSQDPRAGYYEQYF
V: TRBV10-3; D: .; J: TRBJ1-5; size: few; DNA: TGTGCCATCAGTGAGGCAAATCAGCCCCAGCATTTT; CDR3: CAISEANQPQHF
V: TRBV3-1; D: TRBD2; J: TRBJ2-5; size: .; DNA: TGTGCCAGCAGCCAACTAGCGGGGGGTGAACAAGAGACCCAGTACTTC; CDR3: CASSQLAGGEQETQYF
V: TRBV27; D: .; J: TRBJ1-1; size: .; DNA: TGTGCCAGCAGTTCCCTCGGGCCCCTGAACACTGAAGCTTTCTTT; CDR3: CASSSLGPLNTEAFF
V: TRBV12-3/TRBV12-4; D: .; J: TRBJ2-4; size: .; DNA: TGTGCCAGCAGGCTCGGAGGTCGAGGAAACATTCAGTACTTC; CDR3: CASRLGGRGNIQYF
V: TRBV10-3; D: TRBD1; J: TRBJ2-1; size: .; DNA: TGTGCCATCAGTGAGACCGGGACAGCTTCCTACAATGAGCAGTTCTTC; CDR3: CAISETGTASYNEQFF
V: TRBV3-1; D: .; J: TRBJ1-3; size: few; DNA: TGTGCCAGCAGCCAAGATATCGACTACTCTGGAAACACCATATATTTT; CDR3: CASSQDIDYSGNTIYF
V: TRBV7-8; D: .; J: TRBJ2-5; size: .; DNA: TGTGCCAGCAGCACGACCCAAGAGACCCAGTACTTC; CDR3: CASSTTQETQYF
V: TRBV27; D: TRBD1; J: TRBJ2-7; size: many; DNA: TGTGCCAGCAGTTTGACAGGGGGCGAGCAGTACTTC; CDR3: CASSLTGGEQYF
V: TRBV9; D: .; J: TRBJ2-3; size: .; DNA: TGTGCCAGCAGCGAGACCCCGGGGGATAGCACAGATACGCAGTATTTT; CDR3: CASSETPGDSTDTQYF
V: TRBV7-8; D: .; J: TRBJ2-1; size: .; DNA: TGTGCCAGCAGCTTTAAGGTTGGCTACAATGAGCAGTTCTTC; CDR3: CASSFKVGYNEQFF
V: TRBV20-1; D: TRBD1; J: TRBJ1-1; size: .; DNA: TGCAGTGCTAGTGGGGGACAGATTAACACTGAAGCTTTCTTT; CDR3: CSASGGQINTEAFF
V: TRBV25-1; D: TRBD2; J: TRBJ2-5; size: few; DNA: TGTGCCACCAGGACTAGCGGGGGAGAGACCCAGTACTTC; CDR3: CATRTSGGETQYF
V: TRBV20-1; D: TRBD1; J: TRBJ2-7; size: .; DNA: TGCAGTGCTAGAGATTTTGCGGACAGGACCTACGAGCAGTACTTC; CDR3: CSARDFADRTYEQYF
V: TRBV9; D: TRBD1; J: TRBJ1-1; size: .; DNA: TGTGCCAGCAGCGTGGACAGGGACACTGAAGCTTTCTTT; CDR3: CASSVDRDTEAFF
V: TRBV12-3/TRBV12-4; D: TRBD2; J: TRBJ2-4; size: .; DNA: TGTGCCAGCAGTGGGGGGGACATTCAGTACTTC; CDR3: CASSGGDIQYF